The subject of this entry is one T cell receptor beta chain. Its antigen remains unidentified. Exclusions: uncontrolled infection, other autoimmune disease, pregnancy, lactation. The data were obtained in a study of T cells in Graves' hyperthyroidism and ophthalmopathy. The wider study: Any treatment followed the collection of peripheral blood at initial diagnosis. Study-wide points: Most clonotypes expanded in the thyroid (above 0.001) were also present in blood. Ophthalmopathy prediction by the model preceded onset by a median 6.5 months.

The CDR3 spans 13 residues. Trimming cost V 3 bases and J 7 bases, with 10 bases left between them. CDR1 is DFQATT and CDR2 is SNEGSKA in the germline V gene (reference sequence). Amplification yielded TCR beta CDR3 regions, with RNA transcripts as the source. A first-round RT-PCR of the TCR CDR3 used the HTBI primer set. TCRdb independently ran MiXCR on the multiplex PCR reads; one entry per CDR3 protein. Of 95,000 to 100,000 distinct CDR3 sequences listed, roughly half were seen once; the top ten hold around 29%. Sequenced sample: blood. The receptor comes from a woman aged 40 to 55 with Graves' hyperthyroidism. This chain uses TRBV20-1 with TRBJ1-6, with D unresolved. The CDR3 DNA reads TGCAGTGCTAGGTCGTATAGCAATTCACCCCTCCACTTT. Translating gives CSARSYSNSPLHF.